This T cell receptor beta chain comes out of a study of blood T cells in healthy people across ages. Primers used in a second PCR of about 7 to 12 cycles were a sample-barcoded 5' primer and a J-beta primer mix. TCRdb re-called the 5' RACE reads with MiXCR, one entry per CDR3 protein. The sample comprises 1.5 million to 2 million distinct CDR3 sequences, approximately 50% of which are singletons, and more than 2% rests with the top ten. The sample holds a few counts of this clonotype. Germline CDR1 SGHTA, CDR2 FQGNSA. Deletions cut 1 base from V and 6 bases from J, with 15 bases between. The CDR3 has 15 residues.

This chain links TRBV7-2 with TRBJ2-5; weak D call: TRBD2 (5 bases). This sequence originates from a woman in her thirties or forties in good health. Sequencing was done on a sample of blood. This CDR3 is CASSLEAVLGKTQYF. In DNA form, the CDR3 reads TGTGCCAGCAGCTTAGAAGCGGTGTTGGGAAAGACCCAGTACTTC.